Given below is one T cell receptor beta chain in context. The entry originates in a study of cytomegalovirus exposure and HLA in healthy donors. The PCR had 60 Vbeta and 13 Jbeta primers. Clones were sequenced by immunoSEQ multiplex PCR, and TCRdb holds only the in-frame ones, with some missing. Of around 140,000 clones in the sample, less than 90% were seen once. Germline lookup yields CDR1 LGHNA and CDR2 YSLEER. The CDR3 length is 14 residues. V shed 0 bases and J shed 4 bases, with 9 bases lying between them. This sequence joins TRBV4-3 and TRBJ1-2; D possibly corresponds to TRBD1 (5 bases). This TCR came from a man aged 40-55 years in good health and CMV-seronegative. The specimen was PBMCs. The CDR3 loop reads CASSQDRASYGYTF. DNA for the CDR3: TGCGCCAGCAGCCAAGACAGGGCGAGCTATGGCTACACCTTC.